What follows describes a single TCR beta chain. Its antigen is unidentified. This record comes from a study of Ad26.COV2.S vaccination and SARS-CoV-2 variants. Study-level points and caveats: The placebo group had lower spike-specific TCR breadth than the vaccine recipients did. From the TCR breadth and depth analyses, total T cell responses may have been underestimated. Reported findings describe substantial breadth in spike-specific CD8+ and CD4+ T cell responses following vaccination.

Assay used: immunoSEQ multiplex PCR; TCRdb lists only in-frame clones, some missing. The sample includes about 140,000 clones, roughly 88% of them seen just once. The sequence was collected from a human donor who had recovered from COVID-19. Sequenced material: peripheral blood, taken after recovery from COVID-19.

The DNA of the CDR3 is TGTGCCAGCAGTTACTCACCCGATAGCAATCAGCCCCAGCATTTT. It is translated as CASSYSPDSNQPQHF. The rearrangement joins TRBV6-2 or TRBV6-3 to TRBJ1-5, with D hard to call. This CDR3 has 15 residues. Trimming stripped 0 bases from V and 0 bases from J, with 6 bases between. Germline loops: CDR1 MNHEY, CDR2 SVGEGT.